Listed below are T cell receptor beta chains from one sample, sequenced in a study of cytotoxic CD8 clonotypes in ibrutinib-treated CLL. Here immunoSEQ multiplex PCR was the method, and the copy in TCRdb shows in-frame clones only, minus some. Among tens of thousands of clones listed, around 68% were seen once. The sample was PBMCs, taken after 12 months of ibrutinib treatment. The receptor source for this set is a human donor with chronic lymphocytic leukemia. Both conserved end residues are part of each CDR3. Fields, in order: D gene, J gene, V gene, clone size, CDR3 DNA, CDR3 protein. D genes are given only for firm matches. Expanded clones get a size class; other rows say once, few or many, or leave the size out.

D gene: -; J gene: TRBJ1-6; V gene: TRBV11-1; clone size: few; CDR3 DNA: TGTGCCAGCAGCCCAGGAGGACATTCACCCCTCCACTTT; CDR3 protein: CASSPGGHSPLHF
D gene: -; J gene: TRBJ2-3; V gene: TRBV13; clone size: few; CDR3 DNA: TGTGCCAGCAGCTTATCGGGTCCCAGCACAGATACGCAGTATTTT; CDR3 protein: CASSLSGPSTDTQYF
D gene: -; J gene: TRBJ2-7; V gene: TRBV18; clone size: -; CDR3 DNA: TGTGCCAGCTCCCCCCTAGGGGACTACGAGCAGTACTTC; CDR3 protein: CASSPLGDYEQYF
D gene: -; J gene: TRBJ1-6; V gene: TRBV18; clone size: few; CDR3 DNA: TGTGCCAGCTCACCGGACAGTCGGAATTCACCCCTCCACTTT; CDR3 protein: CASSPDSRNSPLHF
D gene: TRBD2; J gene: TRBJ2-3; V gene: TRBV4-2; clone size: few; CDR3 DNA: TGTGCCAGCAGCCAAGATAGTCTAGCGGGGACCACAGATACGCAGTATTTT; CDR3 protein: CASSQDSLAGTTDTQYF
D gene: -; J gene: TRBJ1-2; V gene: TRBV14; clone size: -; CDR3 DNA: TGTGCCAGCAGCCAACCGGCTAACTATGGCTACACCTTC; CDR3 protein: CASSQPANYGYTF
D gene: -; J gene: TRBJ1-2; V gene: TRBV5-5; clone size: -; CDR3 DNA: TGTGCCAGCAGCAGCGACGGCTATGGCTACACCTTC; CDR3 protein: CASSSDGYGYTF
D gene: -; J gene: TRBJ2-3; V gene: TRBV25-1; clone size: once; CDR3 DNA: TGTGCCAGCAGTGAATTGGGGTGGCAGTATTTT; CDR3 protein: CASSELGWQYF
D gene: -; J gene: TRBJ2-7; V gene: TRBV6-1; clone size: -; CDR3 DNA: TGTGCCAGCAGTGACGGGAACCCGGACACCTACGAGCAGTACTTC; CDR3 protein: CASSDGNPDTYEQYF
D gene: -; J gene: TRBJ2-7; V gene: TRBV29-1; clone size: -; CDR3 DNA: TGCAGCGTTGTCGAGTCGCCGGACGAGCAGTACTTC; CDR3 protein: CSVVESPDEQYF
D gene: -; J gene: TRBJ2-2; V gene: TRBV6-6; clone size: -; CDR3 DNA: TGTGCCAGCATCGCCGGACTGACCCCCGGGGAGCTGTTTTTT; CDR3 protein: CASIAGLTPGELFF
D gene: -; J gene: TRBJ1-5; V gene: TRBV30; clone size: -; CDR3 DNA: TGTGCCTGGAGTTCAGGGAACAATCAGCCCCAGCATTTT; CDR3 protein: CAWSSGNNQPQHF
D gene: TRBD1; J gene: TRBJ1-5; V gene: TRBV9; clone size: -; CDR3 DNA: TGTGCCAGCTCCCCCAAGGGACAGGGTGAAATTAGCAATCAGCCCCAGCATTTT; CDR3 protein: CASSPKGQGEISNQPQHF
D gene: TRBD1; J gene: TRBJ1-6; V gene: TRBV27; clone size: -; CDR3 DNA: TGTGCCAGCAGTTTATCGTACAGGGGTCTTTCACCCCTCCACTTT; CDR3 protein: CASSLSYRGLSPLHF
D gene: TRBD2; J gene: TRBJ2-5; V gene: TRBV5-1; clone size: -; CDR3 DNA: TGCGCCAGCAGCTTGGATGTAGCGGGGGGGCTAGAGACCCAGTACTTC; CDR3 protein: CASSLDVAGGLETQYF
D gene: TRBD1; J gene: TRBJ1-3; V gene: TRBV7-2; clone size: -; CDR3 DNA: TGTGCCAGCAGCGGGGACAGGGAGAACACCATATATTTT; CDR3 protein: CASSGDRENTIYF
D gene: TRBD2; J gene: TRBJ2-2; V gene: TRBV10-3; clone size: -; CDR3 DNA: TGTGCCACCGAGCGGGGGGACGCCACCGGGGAGCTGTTTTTT; CDR3 protein: CATERGDATGELFF
D gene: TRBD1; J gene: TRBJ2-7; V gene: TRBV27; clone size: -; CDR3 DNA: TGTGCCAGCAGGCCAGACAGGGGAGCTTACTACGAGCAGTACTTC; CDR3 protein: CASRPDRGAYYEQYF
D gene: TRBD1; J gene: TRBJ1-1; V gene: TRBV9; clone size: -; CDR3 DNA: TGTGCCAGCAGCGTCGGGACAGGGGGGGAAAGGAACACTGAAGCTTTCTTT; CDR3 protein: CASSVGTGGERNTEAFF
D gene: TRBD1; J gene: TRBJ1-2; V gene: TRBV5-1; clone size: few; CDR3 DNA: TGCGCCAGCAGCTCCCGGACAGGACGGGATGGCTACACCTTC; CDR3 protein: CASSSRTGRDGYTF
D gene: -; J gene: TRBJ1-1; V gene: TRBV10-3; clone size: few; CDR3 DNA: TGTGCCATCAGTGAGTCTAACAGGGCTAACACTGAAGCTTTCTTT; CDR3 protein: CAISESNRANTEAFF